Reported below is one T cell receptor (beta chain). What it recognizes is unknown. The entry originates in a study of shared clonotypes between healthy human individuals. CD45RA+ naive and CD45RA-negative memory subsets were separated from CD4+ cells. Study-wide results and caveats: Depth was large, yet rarefaction showed that sorted-subset sequencing was incomplete. Naive CD4 clonotype sharing across a few donors was around 5%. Researchers found naive subsets generally carried larger estimated richness than memory subsets.

The assay was immunoSEQ multiplex PCR, and TCRdb's table has in-frame clones only and misses some. Among about 2.3 million clones listed, about nine tenths were seen once. Material for sequencing was naive CD4+ T cells from PBMCs. Subset here: CD45RA+ positively selected. The receptor comes from a man aged 18 to 30 in good health. Some clones in this sample may be carry-over from other donors' samples.

The CDR3 here is CASSSYHIGNGYTF. The CDR3 bases are TGTGCCAGCAGTTCCTACCACATAGGGAATGGCTACACCTTC. This rearrangement joins TRBV28 to TRBJ1-2; D uncertain. Germline-derived CDR1 and CDR2 are MDHEN and SYDVKM. The CDR3 has 14 amino acids. V dropped 4 bases and J dropped 6 bases, with 15 bases sitting between them.